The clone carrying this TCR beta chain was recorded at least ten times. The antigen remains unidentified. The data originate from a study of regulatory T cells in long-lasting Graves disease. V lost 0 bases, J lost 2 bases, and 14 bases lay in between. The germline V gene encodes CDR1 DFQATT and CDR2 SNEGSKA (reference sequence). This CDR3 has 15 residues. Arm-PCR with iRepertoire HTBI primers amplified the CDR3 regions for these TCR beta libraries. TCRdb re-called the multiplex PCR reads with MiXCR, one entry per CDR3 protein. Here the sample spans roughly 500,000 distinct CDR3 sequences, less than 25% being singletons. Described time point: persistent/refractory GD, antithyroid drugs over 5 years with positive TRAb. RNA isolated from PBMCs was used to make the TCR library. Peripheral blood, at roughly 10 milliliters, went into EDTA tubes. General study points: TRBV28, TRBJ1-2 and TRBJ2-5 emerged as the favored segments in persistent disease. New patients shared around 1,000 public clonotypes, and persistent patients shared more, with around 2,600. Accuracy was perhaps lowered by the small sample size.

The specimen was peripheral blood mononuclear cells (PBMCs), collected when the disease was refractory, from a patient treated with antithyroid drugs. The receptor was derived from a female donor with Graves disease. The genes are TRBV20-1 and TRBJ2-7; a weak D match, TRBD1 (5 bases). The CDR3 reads CSARDVGHRPYEQYF. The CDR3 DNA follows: TGCAGTGCTAGAGATGTAGGACATCGCCCCTACGAGCAGTACTTC.